The TCR beta chain under discussion was sequenced for a study of Graves' ophthalmopathy and Graves' hyperthyroidism listed by TCRdb under 2018. About the investigation overall: Peripheral blood samples were taken at the time of initial diagnosis, before any treatment was given. The study used signatures of the TCR beta repertoire to tell Graves' ophthalmopathy apart from Graves' hyperthyroidism and to predict which patients would progress to ophthalmopathy. In total, 135 blood samples were TCR-sequenced: 40 to 45 ophthalmopathy, under 80 hyperthyroidism and roughly 17 hyperthyroidism-to-ophthalmopathy patients. To explore V-J signatures that separate ophthalmopathy from hyperthyroidism, a discovery set of about a hundred patients was enrolled, consisting of about 41 with ophthalmopathy and some 56 with stable hyperthyroidism. An independent validation cohort comprised some 19 hyperthyroidism patients and 15 to 17 patients who later progressed from hyperthyroidism to ophthalmopathy. In more than 5 hyperthyroidism patients, the T-cell repertoire of thyroid tissue was compared with the T-cell repertoire of blood. Once sampling was done, hyperthyroidism patients were given methimazole at a starting dose of 30 mg daily, while ophthalmopathy patients were given high-dose intravenous methylprednisolone. What the study reported, not specific to this receptor: Most of the expanded thyroid clonotypes with a frequency above 0.001 were also detected in blood, and it was suggested that the thyroid immune response may be reflected by blood repertoires. The 13-signature model separated ophthalmopathy from stable hyperthyroidism with roughly 90% sensitivity and around 81% specificity in cross-validation, and 80%/75% in the test set. In validation, the model predicted ophthalmopathy progression with more than 70% sensitivity and roughly 72% specificity; about a dozen predicted patients were CT-confirmed with GO in a median of 6.5 months. No statistical method was used to predetermine the sample size, and group allocation was not hidden from the investigators.

This clonotype has a count of ten or more. There is no known antigen for this receptor. It has no much larger one-base neighbor in the sample; base qualities were not kept. Ophthalmopathy patients had moderately to severely active disease, Clinical Activity Score of at least 3, NOSPECS grade of at least 4, and disease duration under 3 months. Patients with other autoimmune diseases, uncontrolled infections, pregnancy or lactation were excluded from the study. Clinical symptoms, serum thyroxine, TRAb, thyroid ultrasound and orbital computed tomography formed the basis of the diagnosis. Ficoll-Paque density gradient centrifugation was used to isolate PBMCs from around 10 ml of fresh peripheral blood. Trizol reagent was used to extract the total RNA, and its quality was then checked on an Agilent 2100 Bioanalyzer. For repertoire sequencing, the TCR beta CDR3 regions were amplified from RNA transcripts. A first-round RT-PCR used HTBI primers with the Qiagen OneStep RT-PCR kit, followed by a second-round multiplex PCR, size selection and purification. Libraries were sequenced on an Illumina HiSeq2000 using paired-end 100 bp reads. As for the original processing: SOAPnuke was used to process the reads, throwing out any read that had adapters, had uncalled bases, had a mean Phred below 15, or lacked an exact constant-primer or identifier match. High-quality paired reads were merged with COPE v1.2.5. Unique nucleotide sequences were defined as clonotypes and aligned to IMGT TRB V, D and J references using MiTCR v1.1. Analysis was restricted to V-J combinations with a frequency above 0.0001, which covered 99.2% of repertoires. For each V-J combination, a TCR clonal expansion and chaos score was defined as F50 clonal expansion divided by the chaos observed in the TCRdist matrix. Welch's t-statistics and random forest were used to reduce features to 10 to 15 V-J combinations, which were fed into a naive Bayes classifier. Thyroid-blood repertoire similarity was quantified with the Morisita-Horn index. TCRdb handled the public reads itself, with Q25 trimming in fastp and clone calling in MiXCR, and kept productive beta chains. Each CDR3 protein gets just one entry, which takes the most common genes and DNA from the rows behind it. TCRdb's processing, not the study's, gives the V and J calls here. Here the sample has tens of thousands of distinct CDR3 sequences; roughly half occur a single time. The top ten constitute 4.7% of the sample.

Source material: peripheral blood. The receptor comes from an adult woman with Graves' ophthalmopathy.

The sequenced DNA is TGTGCCACCAGCAGACCAACAGGGAGAGCTTATAGCAATCAGCCCCAGCATTTT. Its translation is CATSRPTGRAYSNQPQHF. The rearranged chain carries TRBV15 and TRBJ1-5; D gene: possibly TRBD1, on 6 matching bases. Cut back by 2 bases and 0 bases, the V and J ends lie 17 bases apart. Counted from cysteine to phenylalanine, this CDR3 has 18 amino acids. Only the CDR3 region is kept as DNA, spanning 54 bases read in frame from base 1. The germline V gene (reference sequence) sets CDR1 to LNHNV and CDR2 to YYDKDF.